The clone carrying this T cell receptor (beta chain) was observed a single time. Its antigen is unknown. With 60 Vbeta and 13 Jbeta primers, the PCR was carried out. Sequenced by immunoSEQ multiplex PCR; TCRdb stores in-frame clones only, minus some. The sample has roughly 160,000 clones, approximately 80% seen once. The CDR3 is 15 amino acids. Between the trimmed V and J ends, which lost 7 bases and 4 bases, there was a span of 20 bases. Germline CDR1 is SGHNT and CDR2 is YYREEE (reference sequence). This sample was included in a study of cytomegalovirus exposure and HLA in healthy donors. Study-level points and caveats: TCR beta sequences reportedly predicted most subjects' HLA-A and HLA-B alleles accurately. With DRB1 most and HLA-C fewest, TCR association rates differed between HLA loci in a later analysis.

The sequence derives from a man in his fifties or sixties in good health and CMV-seropositive. Sequencing was performed on PBMCs. This rearrangement joins TRBV5-4 to TRBJ1-2; a weak D match, TRBD1 (5 bases). In DNA form, the CDR3 reads TGTGCCAGCCGGGGTGGCGGGGCGCGGGGCTATGGCTACACCTTC. As protein: CASRGGGARGYGYTF. Complete variable domain (other parts from reference TRBV5-4 and TRBJ1-2): ETGVTQSPTHLIKTRGQQVTLRCSSQSGHNTVSWYQQALGQGPQFIFQYYREEENGRGNFPPRFSGLQFPNYSSELNVNALELDDSALYLCASRGGGARGYGYTFGSGTRLTVV.